The 16 T cell receptor beta chains presented below share a single source sample, sequenced in a study of OX40 agonist ivuxolimab in advanced cancers. Measured with immunoSEQ multiplex PCR; TCRdb has only the in-frame clones, and not every one. This repertoire shows tens of thousands of clones, about nine tenths found once; its top ten account for around 0.31%. Here the sequenced sample was CD4+ or CD8+ T cells sorted from blood, taken in a trial of the OX40 agonist ivuxolimab. These receptors all come from an adult with an advanced solid tumor such as melanoma, head and neck, liver or kidney cancer.

This chain connects TRBV11-2 to TRBJ2-3; 8 bases match TRBD2. V shed 3 bases, J shed 2 bases, and the junction held 7 bases outside the gene matches. Germline values: CDR1 SGHAT, CDR2 FQNNGV. CDR3 length equals 16 residues. CDR3 nucleotide sequence: TGTGCCAGCAGCTTTATGCCGGGGGGGCTCACAGATACGCAGTATTTT. Translated, it gives CASSFMPGGLTDTQYF.

This CDR3 is CASSQNDRGGTDTQYF. As DNA, the CDR3 is TGTGCCAGCAGCCAAAACGACAGGGGGGGCACAGATACGCAGTATTTT. This sequence joins TRBV11-2 and TRBJ2-3, with 9 nucleotides matching TRBD1. The V gene end was trimmed by 5 bases and the J gene end by 1 base; junction bases not matched to a gene: 7. Germline CDR1 reads SGHAT; CDR2 reads FQNNGV. The CDR3 length is 16 residues.

The V call is TRBV11-1, the J call TRBJ2-7; 8 bases are a match to TRBD2. Trimming took 5 bases from V and 0 from J; bases not matched to a gene: 6. This CDR3 contains 15 residues. Germline assignment: CDR1 SGHAT and CDR2 FQDESV (reference sequence). As DNA, the CDR3 is TGTGCCAGCAGCCCCGGGGGGGCGAGCTCCTACGAGCAGTACTTC. Translating gives CASSPGGASSYEQYF.

This chain links TRBV27 with TRBJ1-1; 8 nucleotides line up with TRBD1. The CDR3 is made up of 15 amino acids. V trimming: 4 bases; J trimming: 0 bases; junction bases outside the gene matches: 4. Germline values: CDR1 MNHEY, CDR2 SMNVEV (reference sequence). CDR3 protein: CASSSGQVMNTEAFF. CDR3 sequence (DNA): TGTGCCAGCAGTTCGGGACAGGTCATGAACACTGAAGCTTTCTTT.

The chain joins TRBV7-2 to TRBJ2-3; D is uncertain. Between the trimmed V and J ends, which lost 3 bases and 0 bases, there was a span of 7 bases. The germline V gene has CDR1 SGHTA and CDR2 FQGNSA. The CDR3 is 14 residues long. DNA for the CDR3: TGTGCCAGCAGCTTTGGCCCCAGCACAGATACGCAGTATTTT. This sequence encodes CASSFGPSTDTQYF.

The V call is TRBV19, the J call TRBJ2-2; TRBD2 agrees at 7 bases. Trimming took 4 bases from V and 8 from J; bases not matched to a gene: 10. Germline lookup yields CDR1 LNHDA and CDR2 SQIVND (reference sequence). CDR3 length: 15 residues. CDR3 in amino acids: CASSRGTRGSGELFF. The CDR3, as DNA: TGTGCCAGTAGTAGAGGGACGCGGGGGTCAGGGGAGCTGTTTTTT.

The chain is built from TRBV28 and TRBJ2-7; tentative D call: TRBD2 (5 bases). The CDR3 extends over 15 amino acids. Germline values: CDR1 MDHEN, CDR2 SYDVKM. V lost 5 bases and J 0 bases, leaving 14 bases between the germline ends. The CDR3 sequence is CASSIGGLTSYEQYF. CDR3 DNA sequence: TGTGCCAGCAGTATTGGAGGTCTAACCTCCTACGAGCAGTACTTC.

The chain has TRBV5-5 and TRBJ2-1, with a possible D match to TRBD1 (6 bases). V lost 1 base and J lost 6, with 17 bases in between. Germline CDR1 reads SGHKS; CDR2 reads YYEKEE (reference sequence). The length of the CDR3 is 16 residues. CDR3: CASSLFAGVDSNEQFF. The CDR3 DNA follows: TGTGCCAGCAGCTTGTTTGCAGGGGTGGATTCCAATGAGCAGTTCTTC.

The V gene is TRBV7-9, the J gene TRBJ1-2; possible D gene TRBD1, 5 bases. The V gene's germline CDR1 is SEHNR and CDR2 FQNEAQ (reference sequence). V was shortened by 2 bases and J by 3 bases, with 10 bases between the two germline ends. The CDR3 is 14 amino acids. This chain's CDR3 is CASSLTGIDYGYTF. As DNA, the CDR3 is TGTGCCAGCAGCTTAACAGGAATTGACTATGGCTACACCTTC.

CDR3 in amino acids: CATAEGESTDTQYF. As DNA, the CDR3 is TGTGCCACCGCTGAAGGGGAAAGCACAGATACGCAGTATTTT. The chain has TRBV10-3 and TRBJ2-3; D perhaps matches TRBD1 (5 bases). The CDR3 runs 14 residues. From germline, CDR1 is ENHRY and CDR2 SYGVKD. V lost 10 bases to trimming and J lost 0 bases, with 14 bases between them.

The CDR3 loop reads CASAQPYNEQFF. The CDR3 DNA reads TGTGCCAGCGCTCAGCCTTACAATGAGCAGTTCTTC. This rearrangement joins TRBV13 to TRBJ2-1, with D unresolved. The CDR3 is made up of 12 amino acids. Germline CDR1 PRHDT, CDR2 FYEKMQ (reference sequence). The germline V and J ends were trimmed by 8 bases and 4 bases, with 9 bases remaining between them.

The chain employs TRBV5-1 and TRBJ2-7; TRBD1 is a possible D gene (6 bases). V was cut by 0 bases and J by 6 bases, with 13 bases left in between. The CDR3 runs to 14 residues. Germline lookup yields CDR1 SGHRS and CDR2 YFSETQ. CDR3 protein: CASSLVAGAIEQYF. The CDR3 DNA sequence: TGCGCCAGCAGCTTGGTCGCAGGGGCGATCGAGCAGTACTTC.

The rearrangement uses TRBV6-5 and TRBJ2-3; D assignment may be TRBD1 or TRBD2 (5 bases each). V was trimmed by 6 bases and J by 4 bases, leaving 14 bases between them. This CDR3 is built from 14 residues. Per the germline V gene, CDR1 is MNHEY and CDR2 is SVGAGI. The CDR3 here is CASRRDLSADTQYF. The CDR3 DNA reads TGTGCCAGCAGAAGGGACCTTTCGGCAGATACGCAGTATTTT.

The chain joins TRBV5-4 to TRBJ2-2; D uncertain. The CDR3 sequence is 15 residues long. CDR1 and CDR2 from the germline V gene are SGHNT and YYREEE (reference sequence). V was cut by 3 bases and J by 0 bases, with 9 bases left in between. The CDR3 protein is CASSYRAANTGELFF. As DNA, the CDR3 is TGTGCCAGCAGCTACCGGGCAGCGAACACCGGGGAGCTGTTTTTT.

In its sample, this clone was seen a few times. The rearrangement uses TRBV11-2 and TRBJ1-6; possible D gene TRBD1, 6 bases. Trimming shortened V by 5 bases and J by 4 bases, and 12 bases separated the two germline ends. In germline, CDR1 is SGHAT, CDR2 FQNNGV. The CDR3 totals 15 residues. Written as DNA, the CDR3 is TGTGCCAGCAGCCCCGGAACAGGGTATAATTCACCCCTCCACTTT. Translation: CASSPGTGYNSPLHF.

This clone was recorded only once. This sequence joins TRBV5-6 and TRBJ1-2; the match to TRBD1 covers 7 bases. Germline values: CDR1 SGHDT, CDR2 YYEEEE. Trimming took 0 bases from V and 4 from J; bases not matched to a gene: 3. The CDR3 length is 14 residues. The CDR3 bases are TGTGCCAGCAGCTTGGACAGGGGTGGCTATGGCTACACCTTC. This translates into CASSLDRGGYGYTF.